This T cell receptor (beta chain) was found in a study of neurological immune-mediated disorders. Overall study findings and caveats: According to phylogenetic grouping, one related-CDR3 cluster, a possible signature, contained the repertoires of 18 of 34 multiple sclerosis patients. It was HTLV-1-associated myelopathy that showed the most TCR clonal expansion, while multiple sclerosis showed the least, falling below healthy controls. The absence of shared CDR3 amino acid sequences among expanded clones across subjects suggests private repertoires in all groups.

Every sequencing run generated in excess of 170 million TCR-beta sequences. These sequences covered 15-18 subjects. MiXCR, run by TCRdb on the 5' RACE reads, gives a single entry per CDR3 protein. The table lists tens of thousands of distinct CDR3 sequences, just over 2.5% of them singletons, with 1.1% in the top ten. This CDR3 comprises 14 residues. From germline, CDR1 is DFQATT and CDR2 SNEGSKA (reference sequence). Trimming shortened V by 2 bases and J by 3 bases, and 12 bases separated the two germline ends. This clonotype was counted many times. The antigen remains unidentified. V and J are TRBV20-1 and TRBJ2-3; tentatively, D is TRBD1 (6 bases). The TCR sequence derives from a woman aged 30 to 39 with multiple sclerosis. The sequenced material came from PBMCs. The CDR3 DNA reads TGCAGTGCTAGAATGGCGAGGGGGACAGATACGCAGTATTTT. Its protein is CSARMARGTDTQYF.